Following are 26 T cell receptor beta chains from one sample sequenced in a study of beta chain features in type 1 diabetes. General study findings and limits: Type 1 diabetes patients showed a moderate but significant shortening of TCRB CDR3s in all four CD4+ subsets.

The isolated RNA, all of it, was reverse transcribed, so expressed TCRB transcripts were what got sequenced. Sequencing was performed with immunoSEQ multiplex PCR; in TCRdb, only in-frame clones are kept and a portion is missing. The repertoire holds approximately 150,000 clones, with 13% as singletons. The antigens these receptors bind are not known. What was sequenced was central memory CD4+ T cells from blood. These receptors were taken from a man aged 18 to 29 with type 1 diabetes.

V gene TRBV29-1 combines with J gene TRBJ1-4, with D possibly TRBD1 on 5 matching bases. Looked up from germline, CDR1 is SQVTM and CDR2 is ANQGSEA. This CDR3 contains 13 residues. The germline V and J ends were trimmed by 6 bases and 6 bases, with 14 bases remaining between them. This chain's CDR3 is CSVLRGGDEKLFF. The CDR3 DNA follows: TGCAGCGTCCTACGGGGGGGAGATGAAAAACTGTTTTTT. Filled out from reference TRBV29-1 and TRBJ1-4, the complete variable domain reads SAVISQKPSRDICQRGTSLTIQCQVDSQVTMMFWYRQQPGQSLTLIATANQGSEATYESGFVIDKFPISRPNLTFSTLTVSNMSPEDSSIYLCSVLRGGDEKLFFGSGTQLSVL.

The V gene is TRBV7-8, the J gene TRBJ2-3, with 8 bases identical to TRBD1. CDR3 length equals 15 residues. Looked up from germline, CDR1 is SGHVS and CDR2 is FQNEAQ. The V and J ends lost 4 bases and 2 bases, in that order; junction bases with no gene match: 5. CDR3 nucleotides: TGTGCCAGCAGCTGGCAGGGGGCCAACACAGATACGCAGTATTTT. This translates into CASSWQGANTDTQYF.

This sequence joins TRBV5-1 and TRBJ2-1, with D perhaps matching TRBD2 (5 bases). The CDR3 is 15 residues long. V was cut by 0 bases and J by 10 bases, with 17 bases left in between. The germline CDR1 and CDR2 sequences are SGHRS and YFSETQ. CDR3 sequence reads: CASSLAPDPGMEQFF. The CDR3 DNA follows: TGCGCCAGCAGCTTGGCCCCGGATCCCGGGATGGAGCAGTTCTTC.

This clone was observed a few times. The rearrangement uses TRBV29-1 and TRBJ2-5, with 8 bases identical to TRBD1. The length of the CDR3 is 14 residues. The junction had 11 bases not matched to a gene; V was cut back by 7 bases and J by 4 bases. Germline CDR1 and CDR2: SQVTM and ANQGSEA. CDR3 amino acids: CSARGWTGPETQYF. The CDR3 DNA follows: TGCAGCGCTAGGGGGTGGACAGGGCCAGAGACCCAGTACTTC. Variable domain in full (rest from reference TRBV29-1 and TRBJ2-5): SAVISQKPSRDICQRGTSLTIQCQVDSQVTMMFWYRQQPGQSLTLIATANQGSEATYESGFVIDKFPISRPNLTFSTLTVSNMSPEDSSIYLCSARGWTGPETQYFGPGTRLLVL.

The chain carries TRBV2 and TRBJ1-3; D gene uncertain. CDR1 and CDR2 from the germline V gene are SNHLY and FYNNEI. This CDR3 spans 14 amino acids. V lost 4 bases to trimming and J lost 0 bases, with 7 bases between them. CDR3 bases: TGTGCCAGCAGTGGTGGGTTCTCTGGAAACACCATATATTTT. Protein product: CASSGGFSGNTIYF.

This rearrangement joins TRBV5-1 to TRBJ2-3; tentatively, D is TRBD1 (6 bases). CDR3 length: 15 amino acids. V was trimmed by 5 bases and J by 0 bases, leaving 13 bases between them. CDR1 is SGHRS and CDR2 is YFSETQ in the germline V gene. This CDR3 is CASSTQGPSTDTQYF. The DNA for the CDR3 is TGCGCCAGCAGTACACAGGGTCCTAGCACAGATACGCAGTATTTT.

The table lists this clone with many counts. V gene TRBV21-1 combines with J gene TRBJ1-1. TRBV21-1 is designated a pseudogene. The CDR3 totals 13 residues. DNA for the CDR3: TGTGCCAGCAATCCGACGTTGAACACTGAAGCTTTCTTT. Residues: CASNPTLNTEAFF.

This clone has just a few counts. The V and J genes are TRBV7-9 and TRBJ1-2; TRBD1 is a possible D gene (5 bases). Germline V gene lookup returns CDR1 SEHNR and CDR2 FQNEAQ (reference sequence). V was pared by 4 bases and J by 13 bases, with 16 bases between. The CDR3 runs to 12 residues. Here the CDR3 reads CASSSIGGDGTF. The CDR3 DNA reads TGTGCCAGCAGCTCGATTGGAGGGGACGGCACCTTC. Based on the CDR3 plus reference TRBV7-9 and TRBJ1-2, the full variable domain is DTGVSQNPRHKITKRGQNVTFRCDPISEHNRLYWYRQTLGQGPEFLTYFQNEAQLEKSRLLSDRFSAERPKGSFSTLEIQRTEQGDSAMYLCASSSIGGDGTFGSGTRLTVV.

This clone came up once. The CDR3 DNA follows: TGTGCCAGCAGCTCCCCGGGACAGGGGGCAGGCTATGGCTACACCTTC. Its protein is CASSSPGQGAGYGYTF. The chain uses TRBV7-2 and TRBJ1-2, with 12 positions matching TRBD1. The CDR3 spans 16 residues. Germline V gene lookup returns CDR1 SGHTA and CDR2 FQGNSA. The junction had 7 bases not matched to a gene; V was cut back by 4 bases and J by 4 bases.

This clone was observed at least ten times. This sequence joins TRBV9 and TRBJ1-2, with D uncertain. The CDR3 consists of 14 residues. Looked up from germline, CDR1 is SGDLS and CDR2 is YYNGEE. Trimming stripped 4 bases from V and 8 bases from J, with 18 bases between. CDR3 in amino acids: CASSPRTDTMGYTF. CDR3 DNA: TGTGCCAGCAGCCCCCGGACGGATACTATGGGCTACACCTTC.

This clone was recorded a few times. V and J are TRBV6-5 and TRBJ2-1, with D uncertain. The CDR3 sequence is 16 residues long. Trimming shortened V by 0 bases and J by 3 bases, and 12 bases separated the two germline ends. The germline V gene has CDR1 MNHEY and CDR2 SVGAGI. The CDR3 protein is CASSYSLVSGYNEQFF. The CDR3 DNA reads as TGTGCCAGCAGTTACTCTTTGGTCTCGGGCTACAATGAGCAGTTCTTC.

The chain employs TRBV28 and TRBJ1-2; D remains unclear. This CDR3 has 13 amino acids. The V gene lost 3 bases and the J gene lost 7 bases, with 12 bases spanning the gap. Per the germline V gene, CDR1 is MDHEN and CDR2 is SYDVKM. The CDR3 DNA sequence: TGTGCCAGCAGTTTGTGGGCGGAGAGTGGCTACACCTTC. This gives the protein CASSLWAESGYTF.

This clone has a count of ten or more. The chain recombines TRBV7-9 with TRBJ2-5; no definite D call. CDR3 size: 13 residues. Germline-derived CDR1 and CDR2 are SEHNR and FQNEAQ (reference sequence). Trimming stripped 1 base from V and 0 bases from J, with 3 bases between. The CDR3 nucleotides read TGTGCCAGCAGCTTAGGAGACCAAGAGACCCAGTACTTC. Its protein product is CASSLGDQETQYF.

The chain joins TRBV5-4 to TRBJ1-6; TRBD1 aligns across 11 bases. The CDR3 is 15 amino acids. Germline V gene lookup returns CDR1 SGHNT and CDR2 YYREEE (reference sequence). After removal of 4 bases from V and 10 bases from J, the junction contained 7 bases not matched to a gene. The CDR3 protein is CASSLWTGGSSPLHF. CDR3 nucleotide sequence: TGTGCCAGCAGCCTCTGGACAGGGGGCAGCTCACCCCTCCACTTT.

The V and J genes are TRBV10-3 and TRBJ2-1, with TRBD1 identical over 9 bases. Germline trimming cut 4 bases from V and 4 bases from J; bases unmatched to any gene: 5. Germline V gene sequence: CDR1 ENHRY, CDR2 SYGVKD. The CDR3 runs 15 residues. Written as DNA, the CDR3 is TGTGCCATCAGTGCCCAGGACAGGGGTTACAATGAGCAGTTCTTC. Translated: CAISAQDRGYNEQFF.

This clone was seen only a few times. The chain has TRBV6-6 and TRBJ2-7; D gene unclear. This CDR3 is 14 amino acids long. Germline V gene sequence: CDR1 MNHNY, CDR2 SVGAGI (reference sequence). Trimming removed 4 bases at V and 3 bases at J, with 13 bases between. This chain's CDR3 is CASSSSSFYYEQYF. The CDR3 DNA is TGTGCCAGCAGTTCTTCCAGTTTCTACTACGAGCAGTACTTC.

A few counts support this clone. This chain links TRBV7-2 with TRBJ1-5; D gene unclear. Germline CDR1 reads SGHTA; CDR2 reads FQGNSA. V lost 3 bases to trimming and J lost 7 bases, with 10 bases between them. This CDR3 comprises 13 residues. CDR3 protein: CASSFTSRQPQHF. CDR3 bases: TGTGCCAGCAGCTTTACCAGCAGGCAGCCCCAGCATTTT.

This clone showed up just a few times. This chain links TRBV14 with TRBJ1-1, with D tentatively TRBD1 (5 bases). The germline V gene has CDR1 SGHDN and CDR2 FVKESK. There are 12 residues in the CDR3. V lost 4 bases and J lost 10, with 13 bases in between. The CDR3 DNA is TGTGCCAGCAGCCCCCGCGGCAGGGCAGCTTTCTTT. This encodes CASSPRGRAAFF.

The J gene is TRBJ2-5, the V gene TRBV19; no clear D gene. Germline-derived CDR1 and CDR2 are LNHDA and SQIVND (reference sequence). The CDR3 extends over 11 amino acids. V was pared by 4 bases and J by 7 bases, with 7 bases between. CDR3 amino acids: CASSSPRTQYF. For the CDR3, the DNA is TGTGCCAGTAGTAGTCCTCGGACCCAGTACTTC.

This clone appeared many times. The chain combines TRBV14 with TRBJ2-1, with 9 positions matching TRBD2. CDR1 and CDR2 from the germline V gene are SGHDN and FVKESK. The CDR3 runs to 15 residues. Trimming took 8 bases from V and 4 from J; bases not matched to a gene: 9. DNA for the CDR3: TGTGCCAGCCGACCCGTAGCGGGGGCTTACAATGAGCAGTTCTTC. It is translated as CASRPVAGAYNEQFF.

This clone came up a few times. CDR3 in amino acids: CASSVGSGGASEQFF. For the CDR3, the DNA is TGTGCCAGCAGCGTAGGAAGCGGGGGGGCCTCTGAGCAGTTCTTC. The J gene is TRBJ2-1, the V gene TRBV9; TRBD2 matches at 10 bases. Germline CDR1 is SGDLS and CDR2 is YYNGEE. The V and J ends lost 0 bases and 9 bases, in that order; junction bases with no gene match: 6. The CDR3 spans 15 residues.

This clone appeared a few times. This sample also contains other DNA sequences that code for the same CDR3. The chain joins TRBV5-4 to TRBJ2-5; TRBD1 matches at 9 bases. This CDR3 is 13 amino acids long. Trimming took 2 bases from V and 5 from J; bases not matched to a gene: 1. Germline V gives CDR1 SGHNT, CDR2 YYREEE (reference sequence). The CDR3 sequence is CASSFTGGETQYF. DNA for the CDR3: TGTGCCAGCAGCTTCACAGGGGGCGAGACCCAGTACTTC.

This clone was found many times. V and J are TRBV2 and TRBJ2-7; no clear D. The CDR3 loop spans 13 amino acids. V shed 4 bases and J shed 9 bases, with 16 bases lying between them. Germline lookup yields CDR1 SNHLY and CDR2 FYNNEI. For the CDR3, the DNA is TGTGCCAGCAGTGCTCGGGTGGGATTGGGGCAGTACTTC. It specifies CASSARVGLGQYF.

V gene TRBV30 combines with J gene TRBJ1-1, with 8 positions matching TRBD1. With 0 bases clipped from V and 6 bases from J, the junction kept 3 bases outside the gene matches. CDR3 length equals 13 residues. CDR1 and CDR2 (germline): GTSNPN, SVGIG (reference sequence). CDR3 DNA sequence: TGTGCCTGGAGTGTACAGGGGGTGGCTGAAGCTTTCTTT. Translation: CAWSVQGVAEAFF.

This rearrangement joins TRBV18 to TRBJ2-5, with D maybe TRBD2 (6 bases). V shed 3 bases and J shed 4 bases, with 18 bases lying between them. CDR1 is KGHSH, CDR2 LQKENI, per germline. This CDR3 spans 16 amino acids. The CDR3 protein is CASSPSSAGQGETQYF. The CDR3 coding sequence is TGTGCCAGCTCACCTTCCTCGGCGGGGCAGGGAGAGACCCAGTACTTC.

The chain joins TRBV7-2 to TRBJ1-5; tentatively, D is TRBD1 (5 bases). CDR3 size: 14 residues. V lost 2 bases, J lost 7 bases, and 12 bases lay in between. Germline V lookup: CDR1 SGHTA, CDR2 FQGNSA. Written as DNA, the CDR3 is TGTGCCAGCAGCTTACTGGGGGACGGGCAGCCCCAGCATTTT. It yields the protein CASSLLGDGQPQHF.